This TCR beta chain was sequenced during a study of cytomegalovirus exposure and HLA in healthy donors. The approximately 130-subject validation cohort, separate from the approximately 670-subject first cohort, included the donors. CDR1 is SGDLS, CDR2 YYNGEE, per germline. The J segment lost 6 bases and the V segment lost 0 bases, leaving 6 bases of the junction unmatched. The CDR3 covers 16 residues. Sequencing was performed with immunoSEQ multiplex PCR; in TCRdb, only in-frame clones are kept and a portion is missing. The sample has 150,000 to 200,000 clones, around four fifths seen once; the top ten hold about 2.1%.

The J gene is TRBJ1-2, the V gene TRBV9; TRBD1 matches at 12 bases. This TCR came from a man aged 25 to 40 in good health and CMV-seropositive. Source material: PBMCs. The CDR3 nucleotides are TGTGCCAGCAGCGTAGATCCGGGACAGGGGGCTGATGGCTACACCTTC. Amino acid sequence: CASSVDPGQGADGYTF.